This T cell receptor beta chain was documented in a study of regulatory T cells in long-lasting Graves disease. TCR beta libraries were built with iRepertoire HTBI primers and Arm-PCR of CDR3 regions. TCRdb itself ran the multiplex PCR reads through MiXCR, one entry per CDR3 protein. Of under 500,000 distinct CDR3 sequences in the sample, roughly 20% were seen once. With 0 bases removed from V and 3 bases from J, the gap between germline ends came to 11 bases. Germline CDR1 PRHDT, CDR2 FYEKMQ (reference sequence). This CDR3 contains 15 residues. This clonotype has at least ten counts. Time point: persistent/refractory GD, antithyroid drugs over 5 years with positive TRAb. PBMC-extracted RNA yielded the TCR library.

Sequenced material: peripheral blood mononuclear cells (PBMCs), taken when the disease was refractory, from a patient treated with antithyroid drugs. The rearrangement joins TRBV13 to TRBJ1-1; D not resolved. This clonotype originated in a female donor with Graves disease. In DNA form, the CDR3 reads TGTGCCAGCAGCTTAGGGGGGAGCCCGGACACTGAAGCTTTCTTT. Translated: CASSLGGSPDTEAFF.